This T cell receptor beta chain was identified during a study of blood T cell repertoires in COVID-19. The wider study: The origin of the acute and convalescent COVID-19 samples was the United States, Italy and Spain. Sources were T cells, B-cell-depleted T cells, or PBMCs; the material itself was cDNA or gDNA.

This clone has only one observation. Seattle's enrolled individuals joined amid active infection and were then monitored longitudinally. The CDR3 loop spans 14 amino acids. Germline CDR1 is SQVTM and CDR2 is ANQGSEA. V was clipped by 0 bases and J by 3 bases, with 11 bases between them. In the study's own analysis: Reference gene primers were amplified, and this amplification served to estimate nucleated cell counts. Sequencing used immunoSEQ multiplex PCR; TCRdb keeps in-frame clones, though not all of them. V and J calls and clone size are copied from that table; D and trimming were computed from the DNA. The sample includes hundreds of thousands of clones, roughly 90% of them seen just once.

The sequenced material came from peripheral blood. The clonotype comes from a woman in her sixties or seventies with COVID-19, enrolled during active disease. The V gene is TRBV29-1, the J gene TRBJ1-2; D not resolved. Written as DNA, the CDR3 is TGCAGCGTTGAAGATCGTGCGGACTACTATGGCTACACCTTC. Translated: CSVEDRADYYGYTF.